This T cell receptor (beta chain) was identified during a study of T cells in Graves' hyperthyroidism and ophthalmopathy. General study findings and limits: Among clonotypes expanded in thyroid above 0.001, most were also found in blood.

From RNA transcripts, TCR beta CDR3 regions were amplified. HTBI primers were employed in a first-round RT-PCR of the TCR CDR3. In TCRdb, the multiplex PCR reads were re-called with MiXCR into one record per CDR3 protein. The data contain about 96,000 distinct CDR3 sequences, just over 50% of them singletons. Deletions cut 3 bases from V and 5 bases from J, with 10 bases between. The CDR3 spans 12 residues. From germline, CDR1 is SQVTM and CDR2 ANQGSEA. In regard to this clonotype: Its antigen is still unknown.

This TCR was sampled from a woman aged 40 to 50 with Graves' hyperthyroidism. The chain carries TRBV29-1 and TRBJ1-1; tentative D call: TRBD1 (5 bases). The material sequenced was blood. Written as DNA, the CDR3 is TGCAGCGTTGACGGGACTGGGACTGAAGCTTTCTTT. Amino acid sequence: CSVDGTGTEAFF.